Presented here are 27 T cell receptor beta chains from one specimen sequenced in a study of T cell responses to AZD1222 COVID-19 vaccine. Clones were sequenced by immunoSEQ multiplex PCR, and TCRdb holds only the in-frame ones, with some missing. The sample lists 140,000 to 150,000 clones; roughly 93% were seen once. Sequencing used peripheral blood, obtained after recovery from COVID-19. The receptors here all came from an adult who had recovered from COVID-19.

The chain couples TRBV24-1 to TRBJ2-1; the D gene is possibly TRBD2 (5 bases). This CDR3 is 13 amino acids long. Germline assignment: CDR1 KGHDR and CDR2 SFDVKD. V gave up 5 bases and J gave up 8 bases, with 12 bases separating them. For the CDR3, the DNA is TGTGCCACCAGTGTCCACCCACTAGATGAGCAGTTCTTC. Its protein product is CATSVHPLDEQFF.

The chain joins TRBV5-5 to TRBJ2-6, with D perhaps given as TRBD1 or TRBD2 (6 bases each). This CDR3 is 16 amino acids long. V was pared by 1 base and J by 3 bases, with 11 bases between. Germline CDR1 is SGHKS and CDR2 is YYEKEE (reference sequence). Written as DNA, the CDR3 is TGTGCCAGCAGCTTGATGGGGGGCGGTGGGGCCAACGTCCTGACTTTC. This codes for CASSLMGGGGANVLTF.

This clone was recorded once. The chain's CDR3 is CACQGQGIDTQYF. The CDR3 DNA reads TGTGCCTGCCAGGGACAGGGGATAGATACGCAGTATTTT. The chain joins TRBV30 to TRBJ2-3; the match to TRBD1 covers 10 bases. V dropped 6 bases and J dropped 5; count of bases not matched to a gene: 5. This CDR3 has 13 residues. Per germline, CDR1 GTSNPN and CDR2 SVGIG (reference sequence). The entire variable domain, with the rest obtained from reference TRBV30 and TRBJ2-3, is as follows: SQTIHQWPATLVQPVGSPLSLECTVEGTSNPNLYWYRQAAGRGLQLLFYSVGIGQISSEVPQNLSASRPQDRQFILSSKKLLLSDSGFYLCACQGQGIDTQYFGPGTRLTVL.

The V gene is TRBV27, the J gene TRBJ2-2; D is uncertain. V was shortened by 3 bases and J by 8 bases, with 7 bases between the two germline ends. Germline-derived CDR1 and CDR2 are MNHEY and SMNVEV (reference sequence). This CDR3 is 12 amino acids long. The CDR3 sequence: CASSFGMGELFF. DNA of the CDR3: TGTGCCAGCAGTTTCGGAATGGGGGAGCTGTTTTTT.

The V call is TRBV18, the J call TRBJ1-1, with 7 nucleotides matching TRBD1. Germline CDR1 KGHSH, CDR2 LQKENI. The length of the CDR3 is 13 residues. With V trimmed by 6 bases and J by 0 bases, 1 base remained unmatched. The CDR3 loop reads CASSRGMNTEAFF. The CDR3 nucleotides are TGTGCCAGCTCCAGGGGGATGAACACTGAAGCTTTCTTT.

This clone appeared a single time. V usage is TRBV28 and J usage is TRBJ2-7; 10 nucleotides align to TRBD2. Germline values: CDR1 MDHEN, CDR2 SYDVKM. This CDR3 is 15 amino acids long. The ends lost 6 bases at V and 2 bases at J; junction bases unmatched: 7. The CDR3 reads CASRQTSGTTYEQYF. The CDR3 nucleotides are TGTGCCAGCAGACAAACTAGCGGGACCACCTACGAGCAGTACTTC.

This chain joins TRBV5-1 and TRBJ2-3; TRBD2 matches at 9 bases. The CDR3 is 18 amino acids. J lost 4 bases, V lost 0 bases, and 12 bases had no gene match. The germline V gene encodes CDR1 SGHRS and CDR2 YFSETQ. The CDR3 is CASSLGAVAGAAADTQYF. Written as DNA, the CDR3 is TGCGCCAGCAGCTTGGGGGCGGTAGCGGGAGCAGCGGCAGATACGCAGTATTTT. The variable domain in full, completed from reference TRBV5-1 and TRBJ2-3, reads KAGVTQTPRYLIKTRGQQVTLSCSPISGHRSVSWYQQTPGQGLQFLFEYFSETQRNKGNFPGRFSGRQFSNSRSEMNVSTLELGDSALYLCASSLGAVAGAAADTQYFGPGTRLTVL.

The rearrangement uses TRBV4-1 and TRBJ1-2; TRBD1 matches 10 bases. Losses at the gene ends were 1 base for V and 6 bases for J; bases not matched to a gene: 11. Germline values: CDR1 MGHRA, CDR2 YSYEKL. The CDR3 totals 17 residues. The DNA of the CDR3 is TGCGCCAGCAGCCAAGGGAGGGCCACCGGGACAGGGGATGGCTACACCTTC. Protein sequence: CASSQGRATGTGDGYTF.

The chain combines TRBV30 with TRBJ2-1; 10 bases map to TRBD2. Germline CDR1 GTSNPN, CDR2 SVGIG (reference sequence). Trimming at V came to 3 bases and at J to 4 bases, leaving 9 bases not matched to a gene. The CDR3 is 16 amino acids. CDR3 region: CAWRGGLLAGYNEQFF. Written as DNA, the CDR3 is TGTGCCTGGAGAGGTGGCTTACTAGCGGGGTACAATGAGCAGTTCTTC.

V is TRBV7-8 and J is TRBJ2-3; a possible D gene is TRBD1 (6 bases). Germline V gives CDR1 SGHVS, CDR2 FQNEAQ. V shed 9 bases and J shed 8 bases, with 15 bases lying between them. This CDR3 is built from 12 residues. Here the CDR3 reads CARPGVGGTQYF. The CDR3 coding sequence is TGTGCCAGACCAGGGGTAGGGGGTACGCAGTATTTT.

As DNA, the CDR3 is TGTGCCAGCAGTTTATACCGAGCGGGAGGAGGGGGCAGGGGAGGCTACGAGCAGTACTTC. As protein: CASSLYRAGGGGRGGYEQYF. The chain couples TRBV28 to TRBJ2-7; 9 bases agree with TRBD2. The germline CDR1 and CDR2 sequences are MDHEN and SYDVKM. V shed 1 base and J 3 bases; nucleotides not matched to a gene: 19. This CDR3 is built from 20 residues.

This clone was detected a few times. The CDR3 coding sequence is TGTGCCAGCAGTACAGGGTTGAACACTGAAGCTTTCTTT. Amino acid sequence: CASSTGLNTEAFF. J is TRBJ1-1 and V is TRBV11-2; D may be TRBD1 (6 bases). The length of the CDR3 is 13 residues. The V end was cut by 6 bases, the J end by 0 bases, with 8 bases between. Germline CDR1 reads SGHAT; CDR2 reads FQNNGV. The full variable domain, in which reference TRBV11-2 and TRBJ1-1 provide the parts outside the CDR3, is EAGVAQSPRYKIIEKRQSVAFWCNPISGHATLYWYQQILGQGPKLLIQFQNNGVVDDSQLPKDRFSAERLKGVDSTLKIQPAKLEDSAVYLCASSTGLNTEAFFGQGTRLTVV.

The V gene is TRBV6-5, the J gene TRBJ1-2; TRBD1 matches at 9 bases. From germline, CDR1 is MNHEY and CDR2 SVGAGI. Trimming removed 11 bases from V and 7 bases from J; junction bases left unmatched: 11. The CDR3 length is 13 residues. The CDR3 sequence: CAAQQGALGGYTF. In nucleotides, the CDR3 is TGTGCCGCTCAACAGGGGGCTCTTGGTGGCTACACCTTC.

The chain has TRBV5-8 and TRBJ2-1; 11 bases are a match to TRBD2. The CDR3 covers 19 residues. Germline lookup yields CDR1 SGHTS and CDR2 YDEGEE. The J segment lost 0 bases and the V segment lost 1 base, leaving 9 bases of the junction unmatched. CDR3 in DNA: TGTGCCAGCAGCTTGACCGCCGGGACTAGCGGCAACTCCTACAATGAGCAGTTCTTC. Amino acid sequence: CASSLTAGTSGNSYNEQFF.

The V gene is TRBV11-3, the J gene TRBJ2-1, with D uncertain. Germline loops: CDR1 SGHNT, CDR2 YENEEA. V was cut by 2 bases and J by 5 bases, with 1 base left in between. This CDR3 contains 11 residues. CDR3 nucleotides: TGTGCCAGCAGCTTAAACAATGAGCAGTTCTTC. Encoded protein: CASSLNNEQFF.

The chain recombines TRBV7-2 with TRBJ2-3, with D tentatively TRBD2 (6 bases). CDR3 size: 13 residues. Per the germline V gene, CDR1 is SGHTA and CDR2 is FQGNSA. V was shortened by 2 bases and J by 4 bases, with 7 bases between the two germline ends. CDR3 amino acids: CASSLSGADTQYF. CDR3 nucleotides: TGTGCCAGCAGCTTATCGGGGGCAGATACGCAGTATTTT.

This chain joins TRBV28 and TRBJ1-6; D remains ambiguous. The germline gives CDR1 MDHEN, CDR2 SYDVKM. CDR3 size: 10 residues. Between the trimmed V and J ends, which lost 4 bases and 12 bases, there was a span of 4 bases. CDR3 loop: CASSSGPLHF. In nucleotides, the CDR3 is TGTGCCAGCAGTTCGGGACCCCTCCACTTT.

CDR3 coding DNA: TGCGCCAGCAGTGAGACGCAGCGGGCGGTTAGTGGCGACGAGCAGTACTTC. Protein sequence: CASSETQRAVSGDEQYF. The rearrangement joins TRBV10-2 to TRBJ2-7, with D perhaps TRBD2 (6 bases). The CDR3 covers 17 residues. Trimming shortened V by 2 bases and J by 5 bases, and 22 bases separated the two germline ends. Germline loops: CDR1 WSHSY, CDR2 SAAADI.

The chain is built from TRBV6-5 and TRBJ1-1; D unresolved. CDR1 and CDR2 (germline): MNHEY, SVGAGI. V lost 5 bases and J lost 0, with 13 bases in between. This CDR3 comprises 15 residues. CDR3 sequence (DNA): TGTGCCAGCAGTCGCGCACCTAAGCTGAACACTGAAGCTTTCTTT. It is translated as CASSRAPKLNTEAFF.

This chain uses TRBV4-1 with TRBJ1-1, with D unresolved. V lost 2 bases and J 1 base, leaving 5 bases between the germline ends. Germline CDR1 and CDR2: MGHRA and YSYEKL. This CDR3 has 13 residues. The CDR3 sequence: CASSQPGNTEAFF. In DNA form, the CDR3 reads TGCGCCAGCAGCCAACCAGGGAACACTGAAGCTTTCTTT.

The J gene is TRBJ2-4, the V gene TRBV6-5; D not certain. The V gene's germline CDR1 is MNHEY and CDR2 SVGAGI. The CDR3 consists of 13 residues. V was clipped by 8 bases and J by 0 bases, with 8 bases between them. The CDR3, as DNA: TGTGCCAGCTTGGATCTAGCCAAAAACATTCAGTACTTC. This gives the protein CASLDLAKNIQYF.

The chain combines TRBV18 with TRBJ1-6; 9 nucleotides agree with TRBD1. V lost 4 bases, J lost 5 bases, and 6 bases stayed unmatched. CDR3 size: 16 residues. The germline V gene has CDR1 KGHSH and CDR2 LQKENI. The CDR3 reads CASSRRDRVDNSPLHF. DNA for the CDR3: TGTGCCAGCTCACGCCGGGACAGGGTGGATAATTCACCCCTCCACTTT.

This clone was observed once. The chain has TRBV28 and TRBJ1-1; the D is unclear. With 3 bases removed from V and 2 bases from J, the gap between germline ends came to 16 bases. This CDR3 is 16 amino acids long. Looked up from germline, CDR1 is MDHEN and CDR2 is SYDVKM. The CDR3 is CASSLGAGGLNTEAFF. CDR3 nucleotides: TGTGCCAGCAGTTTGGGTGCAGGAGGTCTTAACACTGAAGCTTTCTTT.

The chain recombines TRBV30 with TRBJ2-5, with 9 bases aligning to TRBD2. The germline V gene has CDR1 GTSNPN and CDR2 SVGIG (reference sequence). V lost 2 bases and J lost 5; bases outside the gene matches: 6. The CDR3 has 14 amino acids. For the CDR3, the DNA is TGTGCCTGGAGTCGCGGGAGGGCCGTCGAGACCCAGTACTTC. It encodes CAWSRGRAVETQYF.

This chain joins TRBV10-1 and TRBJ2-5, with 9 bases fitting TRBD1. V gave up 4 bases and J gave up 5 bases; unmatched junction bases: 8. Per germline, CDR1 WNHNN and CDR2 SYGVQD (reference sequence). The CDR3 has 15 amino acids. The CDR3 sequence is CASSGGTGPSETQYF. CDR3 bases: TGCGCCAGCAGTGGGGGGACAGGGCCCTCGGAGACCCAGTACTTC.

V is TRBV30 and J is TRBJ2-7, with 9 bases aligning to TRBD2. Germline CDR1 GTSNPN, CDR2 SVGIG (reference sequence). This CDR3 has 16 amino acids. J gave up 2 bases and V 3 bases, and 11 bases lay outside the gene matches. In DNA, the CDR3 is TGTGCCTGGAGCCCCCCGAGACTAGCGGAGACCTACGAGCAGTACTTC. This translates into CAWSPPRLAETYEQYF.

The chain joins TRBV19 to TRBJ2-3; D might be TRBD1 (6 bases). Germline CDR1 LNHDA, CDR2 SQIVND (reference sequence). Between the trimmed V and J ends, which lost 10 bases and 2 bases, there was a span of 13 bases. The CDR3 spans 13 residues. DNA for the CDR3: TGTGCCACAAGACAGGTAAACACAGATACGCAGTATTTT. Translation: CATRQVNTDTQYF. Full variable domain (outside the CDR3, taken from reference TRBV19 and TRBJ2-3): DGGITQSPKYLFRKEGQNVTLSCEQNLNHDAMYWYRQDPGQGLRLIYYSQIVNDFQKGDIAEGYSVSREKKESFPLTVTSAQKNPTAFYLCATRQVNTDTQYFGPGTRLTVL.